The present T cell receptor (beta chain) was sequenced within a study of Tregs in tolerant kidney transplant recipients. General study results and limits: Tolerant patients' donor-specific Tregs expanded beyond overall Tregs, suggesting antigen-driven growth.

Libraries were prepared by immunoSEQ multiplex PCR; TCRdb keeps only in-frame clonotypes and omits some of them. The data show fewer than 100,000 clones, with more than 85% seen just once and 0.35% to 0.55% held by the top ten. Germline V gene sequence: CDR1 SNHLY, CDR2 FYNNEI. The CDR3 runs 19 residues. Trimming at V came to 3 bases and at J to 0 bases, leaving 14 bases not matched to a gene. This clone was seen a single time. Its antigen is still unknown. Sequenced here: CD4+ T cells from blood, sampled before the transplant. The chain carries TRBV2 and TRBJ2-1; 7 nucleotides align to TRBD2. The clonotype was recovered from a human donor who received a combined kidney and bone marrow transplant. CDR3 region: CASSDDIITSALSYNEQFF. CDR3 sequence (DNA): TGTGCCAGCAGTGACGACATTATCACTAGCGCCCTCTCCTACAATGAGCAGTTCTTC.